This T cell receptor beta chain was documented in a study of cytomegalovirus exposure and HLA in healthy donors (dated by TCRdb to the late 2010s). At the level of the whole study: According to an earlier analysis of a few hundred of the donors, 150 million to 200 million T cells yielded some 110 million unique TCR beta sequences and 276 Gb of sequence data. On average, over 200,000 unique TCR beta nucleotide sequences were sequenced per donor among a few hundred genotyped donors of the cohort, with approximately 18% of those sequences being non-productive. To study patterns of TCR occurrence, a later analysis re-analyzed previously published TCR beta repertoires from 666 donors and added high-resolution HLA genotyping. Genome-wide SNP genotypes for about 55% of the 666 donors were used in a later genetic analysis, which treated that subset as a discovery cohort. A handful of DR-DQ haplotypes were handled as single units for association and clustering because linkage in the cohort was strong. An earlier analysis of 500 to 750 of the donors applied high-throughput TCR beta sequencing to assess whether each TCR beta V gene segment acted as functional or pseudogenic. The genetic ancestry cluster associated with self-reported Caucasian donors included over 65% of the 300 to 400 genotyped donors. Donor age, sex, ethnicity and CMV serostatus were compiled together with the repertoire data. In the later analysis, no new phenotypic data were used to find candidate immune exposures; instead, reliance was placed on TCR beta sequences and their occurrence across donors. Both class I and class II loci were covered by HLA typing, at four-digit resolution. The T cell repertoires of 666 subjects were profiled by immunosequencing and related to cytomegalovirus serostatus. Typing coverage differed by locus: A, B, C, DRB1 and DQB1 were typed in about 620-630 donors, DQA1 in roughly 510, DPA1 in around 600, and DPB1 in roughly 450. To predict cytomegalovirus infection status, the study combined high-throughput TCR immunosequencing, statistical association of individual TCRs with disease status, and machine learning. All discovery cohort repertoires had been generated using a single sequencing platform. Along with the approximately 700-subject first cohort, a separate validation cohort of over a hundred different subjects was used. An early release that covered roughly 600 HLA-typed donors contained approximately 300 gigabases of sequencing data and about 84 million unique TCR sequences. The study aimed to test whether cataloging public T cell receptors could reveal signatures of past pathogen exposure.

What the research found in general, with its limitations: Assigning TCR associations to individual alleles was difficult when HLA alleles, especially DR and DQ, strongly co-occurred. In a later analysis, several top co-occurrence clusters were reported to appear linked to parvovirus B19, influenza, CMV and Epstein-Barr virus. A few of the identified cytomegalovirus-associated TCR beta chains were confirmed in vitro to be specific for cytomegalovirus antigens. This cohort had only TCR beta chains sequenced, and the lack of alpha or paired-chain data limited which features could be detected. In a later genetic analysis, fewer N-insertions in productive TCRs were reported among donors in an Asian-associated ancestry cluster than the roughly 700-donor mean. The authors suggested that the approach could potentially be generalized to other disease states and immunological phenotypes. Cytomegalovirus status was reported to be diagnosed by the classifier with high specificity and sensitivity in both the original and validation cohorts. A further reported finding was that TCR beta sequences accurately predicted the HLA-A and HLA-B alleles for most subjects in the first cohort. Because counts were too low, roughly 17 rarely observed V segments, including chromosome 9 orphons, were left out of the earlier analysis of 587 of the donors. Because the 87-base-pair reads could not distinguish some IMGT-functional V segments, including TRBV6-2 and TRBV6-3, those segments were excluded. In a later analysis, TCR association rates were found to vary across HLA loci, with the most associated TCRs seen for DRB1 alleles and the fewest for HLA-C alleles. Across donors, most TCR sequences were observed very rarely, whereas some public TCRs were present in many individuals. Because some donors lacked HLA typing at each locus, the association tests relied only on the typed subset. In a later analysis, some 18,000 TCR beta sequences were associated with specific HLA alleles at a false discovery rate of 0.05. In the study, approximately 150 TCR beta chains were listed as associated with cytomegalovirus. In a later analysis, most CMV-associated TCR beta chains were found to appear HLA-restricted, with HLA associations seemingly driven largely by CMV exposure. For the cohort, immune exposure information was limited to CMV serostatus. A cluster of highly shared sequence variants was judged likely to represent a technical artifact of the sequencing pipeline. In a later analysis, HLA-associated TCR beta chains were found to be more clonally expanded and to have lower generation probabilities than equally common non-associated chains. Sequencing depth was assumed to be roughly uniform across donors in the presence/absence analyses, though that assumption may not hold. An earlier analysis of approximately 590 of the donors showed that most TCR beta V segments appeared in productive rearrangements either about 90% or about 30% of the time, which broadly matched IMGT annotations. V-gene and J-gene trimming of TCR beta chains was associated with a missense DCLRE1C variant in a later genetic analysis, and the association was replicated in an independent cohort. Correlated functional status among segregating V segments might reflect linkage disequilibrium, but an unknown experimental factor could not be ruled out.

The CDR3 starts with the cysteine, ends with the phenylalanine, and has 16 residues. Left in the record is the CDR3 DNA by itself, 48 bases read in frame from the first base. CDR1 and CDR2, looked up from the germline V gene, are SGDLS and YYNGEE. V drops 5 bases and J drops 6 bases, leaving 21 bases in between. The cohort consisted of 650 to 700 healthy bone marrow donors. At the time of sampling, every cohort member was nominally healthy, though immune exposures that went unrecorded were likely present. The donor tested CMV seronegative, placing the donor among the 350 or so seronegative members of the cohort. Every donor gave a peripheral blood sample, and the peripheral blood mononuclear cells from that sample were used for TCR beta sequencing. The Qiagen DNeasy Blood Extraction Kit was used to extract genomic DNA from the blood cell samples. Remarks on this clone: Its antigen remains undetermined. Base qualities are not at hand, and no much larger clone is one base apart. Other DNA sequences in this sample translate to the same CDR3.

Receptor libraries were prepared by the immunoSEQ multiplex PCR assay. For the multiplex PCR, a mixture combining 60 forward primers for TCR Vbeta segments and 13 reverse primers for TCR Jbeta segments was used. The CDR3 region of rearranged TCR beta genes was amplified from genomic DNA by a multiplex PCR assay. On the Illumina HiSeq System, the amplified TCR beta libraries were sequenced as 87-base-pair reads. Turning to the authors' computational methods: A later analysis tallied 70 million to 100 million unique TCR beta chains across the 550 to 850 repertoires, and approximately 9.9 million of those chains were shared by two or more donors. Raw reads were error-corrected and collapsed into unique sequences with a nearest-neighbor algorithm that merged closely related sequences to remove PCR and sequencing errors. To assign V, D and J gene segments, CDR3 sequences were aligned to IMGT reference sequences. For a sequence to be retained, a match of at least six nucleotides to both a V gene segment and a J gene segment was required. Rearrangements were called productive when the CDR3 lacked stop codons and stayed in frame with V and J; all others were non-productive. Following IMGT convention, CDR3 was defined as the stretch from the second conserved V-encoded cysteine up to the conserved J-encoded phenylalanine. In an earlier analysis of roughly 580 of the donors, sequences lacking an unambiguous match to a single V gene segment were excluded. In an earlier analysis of 587 of the donors, V segments were called functional above 56.7% productive rearrangements and were called segregating when the between-donor standard deviation exceeded 5%. A statistical classification framework was built to diagnose cytomegalovirus status from the catalog of TCR beta chain sequences. In a later analysis, TCR nucleotide sequences were compared against IMGT/GENE-DB human TR gene sequences so that V and J genes could be assigned. In a later analysis, CDR3 sequences and most-parsimonious VDJ recombination scenarios were assigned using the TCRdist pipeline. In a later analysis, each TCR beta chain was defined by its CDR3 amino acid sequence together with its V-gene family, and reads without a unique V-gene family were excluded. As a way to deal with suspected cross-contamination and a sequencing artifact, a later analysis dropped more than 500 nucleotide sequences that were highly shared and had low generation probability. In a later analysis, a clonal expansion index was calculated for each public chain from normalized within-repertoire ranks of inferred template counts. In a later analysis, generation probabilities were computed using a VDJ recombination model fitted to out-of-frame rearrangements, and the results were checked against IGoR. In a later analysis, TCR-TCR, TCR-HLA and TCR-CMV co-occurrence was scored with hypergeometric tests, and a repertoire-size bias correction was applied to TCR pairs. A later analysis estimated false discovery rates by permuting HLA or CMV assignments 20 times. In a later analysis, co-occurring TCRs were grouped using DBSCAN, with TCRdist sequence similarity added in when clustering inside HLA-allele-positive subsets. Repertoires with fewer than 30,000 or more than 120,000 public chains were left out of co-occurrence clustering, as were about five repertoires with anomalous nucleotide sharing. TCRdb holds this immuneACCESS table with in-frame rearrangements only. Some clones are missing; in checked studies, unresolved V genes explain under half, and the rest has no known cause. V and J calls and clone size come straight from that table; D and trimming were deduced from the DNA. Here the sample has fewer than 150,000 clones; about 80% occur a single time. The ten largest clones capture approximately 5.1% of the sample.

The V gene is TRBV9 and the J gene is TRBJ2-1; matching of 6 bases hints at TRBD1 as the D gene. Sequenced: PBMCs. The TCR comes from a male donor in good health and CMV-seronegative. The DNA reads as follows: TGTGCCAGCAGTGTATCGGTCGAAACAGGGCCCAATGAGCAGTTCTTC. This gives the protein CASSVSVETGPNEQFF.